This passage covers 17 T cell receptor beta chains from one sample sequenced in a study of blood T cell repertoires in COVID-19. Using immunoSEQ multiplex PCR, the repertoire was profiled, and TCRdb retains in-frame clones only, with some absent. The sample comprises 35,000 to 40,000 clones, about 84% of which are singletons, and roughly 29% rests with the top ten. Material: peripheral blood. These receptors were collected from a man older than 75 with active or convalescent COVID-19.

This chain uses TRBV5-1 with TRBJ1-2; 7 bases match TRBD1. Germline CDR1 and CDR2: SGHRS and YFSETQ. CDR3 length: 16 residues. V shed 1 base, J shed 5 bases, and the junction held 11 bases outside the gene matches. The CDR3 DNA reads as TGCGCCAGCAGCTTGTCGTCGGCAGGGGGTAGATATGGCTACACCTTC. Protein product: CASSLSSAGGRYGYTF.

This clone has only a few counts. This CDR3 is CASSIRYGTEQYF. As DNA, the CDR3 is TGTGCCAGTAGTATCAGGTACGGGACTGAGCAGTACTTC. The J gene is TRBJ2-7, the V gene TRBV19; possible D gene TRBD2, 6 bases. CDR1 and CDR2 from the germline V gene are LNHDA and SQIVND (reference sequence). The CDR3 contains 13 residues. Trimming left V 3 bases short and J 7 bases short, with 13 bases between.

The V and J genes are TRBV19 and TRBJ1-3; D is undetermined. CDR3 size: 15 residues. Germline lookup yields CDR1 LNHDA and CDR2 SQIVND (reference sequence). Trimming removed 3 bases at V and 0 bases at J, with 9 bases between. The CDR3 nucleotides read TGTGCCAGTAGTATGTCCGGGGTCTCTGGAAACACCATATATTTT. The encoded protein is CASSMSGVSGNTIYF.

This sequence joins TRBV7-2 and TRBJ2-7; D is unclear. Between the trimmed V and J ends, which lost 4 bases and 7 bases, there was a span of 20 bases. The CDR3 is 15 residues long. Looked up from germline, CDR1 is SGHTA and CDR2 is FQGNSA. The CDR3 sequence: CASSSSLISVGEQYF. The CDR3, as DNA: TGTGCCAGCAGCTCATCCCTAATTAGTGTCGGTGAGCAGTACTTC.

Comments on this clone: The junction differs from germline at one of its ends, possibly a read error. J is TRBJ1-5 and V is TRBV7-9; the D gene is possibly TRBD1 (5 bases). The CDR3 extends over 12 amino acids. Germline values: CDR1 SEHNR, CDR2 FQNEAQ (reference sequence). CDR3 in amino acids: CASSSGNQPQHF. DNA of the CDR3: TGTGCCAGTAGCTCAGGGAATCAGCCCCAGCATTTT.

The V call is TRBV19, the J call TRBJ2-1; 9 positions agree with TRBD2. The CDR3 extends over 16 amino acids. V shed 4 bases and J 2 bases; nucleotides not matched to a gene: 6. Looked up from germline, CDR1 is LNHDA and CDR2 is SQIVND (reference sequence). Here the CDR3 reads CASSRAGGPTYNEQFF. The CDR3 DNA follows: TGTGCCAGTAGTAGGGCGGGAGGGCCCACCTACAATGAGCAGTTCTTC.

The chain uses TRBV6-5 and TRBJ2-1; TRBD2 agrees at 11 bases. The germline V gene encodes CDR1 MNHEY and CDR2 SVGAGI. The CDR3 sequence is 15 residues long. The J segment lost 4 bases and the V segment lost 4 bases, leaving 3 bases of the junction unmatched. The CDR3 nucleotides read TGTGCCAGCAGTTCCGGGACTAGCGGTTACAATGAGCAGTTCTTC. It translates to CASSSGTSGYNEQFF.

The V and J genes are TRBV7-2 and TRBJ1-3, with D possibly TRBD1 on 6 matching bases. The CDR3 runs 14 residues. Trimming cost V 3 bases and J 7 bases, with 13 bases left between them. Looked up from germline, CDR1 is SGHTA and CDR2 is FQGNSA. The DNA of the CDR3 is TGTGCCAGCAGCTTCCAGGGGCAGGGGAACACCATATATTTT. This translates into CASSFQGQGNTIYF.

The chain has TRBV6-5 and TRBJ1-4, with D perhaps TRBD1 (5 bases). Germline loops: CDR1 MNHEY, CDR2 SVGAGI. This CDR3 region has 14 residues. V lost 7 bases, J lost 5 bases, and 14 bases lay in between. CDR3 sequence reads: CASKDQGWNEKLFF. CDR3 bases: TGTGCCAGCAAGGATCAGGGATGGAATGAAAAACTGTTTTTT.

The chain recombines TRBV18 with TRBJ1-5; D may be TRBD1 (5 bases). The CDR3 is 15 amino acids. Trimming took off 5 bases at V and 5 bases at J, with 16 bases between the two ends. The germline CDR1 and CDR2 sequences are KGHSH and LQKENI. CDR3 DNA: TGTGCCAGCTCAGCTACAGGATTAGGGGATCAGCCCCAGCATTTT. As protein: CASSATGLGDQPQHF.

The V and J genes are TRBV3-1 (or the pseudogene TRBV3-2) and TRBJ2-7, with D perhaps matching TRBD2 (5 bases). The germline V gene encodes CDR1 LGHDT and CDR2 YNNKEL (reference sequence). Trimming took 1 base from V and 3 from J, leaving 19 bases between them. The CDR3 runs to 17 residues. This CDR3 is CASSQAKPTRVNYEQYF. CDR3 in DNA: TGTGCCAGCAGCCAAGCGAAACCTACTAGGGTTAACTACGAGCAGTACTTC.

The V call is TRBV18, the J call TRBJ1-5; 7 bases match TRBD1. Germline trimming cut 5 bases from V and 0 bases from J; bases unmatched to any gene: 4. The germline CDR1 and CDR2 sequences are KGHSH and LQKENI. The CDR3 is 15 amino acids. In DNA form, the CDR3 reads TGTGCCAGCTCAGGGGACAGCCTTAGCAATCAGCCCCAGCATTTT. Its protein is CASSGDSLSNQPQHF.

Comments on this clone: Germline and junction disagree at one end, which may indicate a read error. The chain links TRBV6-5 to TRBJ1-4; D is perhaps TRBD1 (5 bases). The CDR3 has 10 amino acids. Looked up from germline, CDR1 is MNHEY and CDR2 is SVGAGI. CDR3: CATRRDPSPF. For the CDR3, the DNA is TGTGCCACCAGGCGGGACCCGTCCCCTTTT.

V is TRBV18 and J is TRBJ1-2, with D unclear. This CDR3 is built from 14 residues. The germline gives CDR1 KGHSH, CDR2 LQKENI. V shed 6 bases and J shed 2 bases, with 13 bases lying between them. CDR3 protein: CASSSQVSNYGYTF. CDR3 in DNA: TGTGCCAGCTCGTCTCAGGTTTCGAACTATGGCTACACCTTC.

The V gene is TRBV6-6, the J gene TRBJ2-2; TRBD2 aligns across 8 bases. CDR3 length: 16 residues. V shed 6 bases, J shed 5 bases, and the junction held 11 bases outside the gene matches. From germline, CDR1 is MNHNY and CDR2 SVGAGI (reference sequence). This CDR3 is CASREPGLGLTGELFF. The CDR3 DNA reads as TGTGCCAGCAGGGAACCGGGACTAGGGCTAACCGGGGAGCTGTTTTTT.

The rearrangement joins TRBV27 to TRBJ2-3, with TRBD2 matching over 8 bases. Germline V lookup: CDR1 MNHEY, CDR2 SMNVEV (reference sequence). The CDR3 has 14 amino acids. The junction had 10 bases not matched to a gene; V was cut back by 10 bases and J by 4 bases. The chain's CDR3 is CATKIGLASDTQYF. CDR3 in DNA: TGTGCCACCAAAATCGGACTAGCATCAGATACGCAGTATTTT.

This sequence joins TRBV2 and TRBJ2-5, with 10 bases fitting TRBD1. The CDR3 runs 16 residues. The V gene's germline CDR1 is SNHLY and CDR2 FYNNEI. V lost 2 bases to trimming and J lost 5 bases; unmatched junction nucleotides: 8. The CDR3 DNA reads as TGTGCCAGCAGTGAATTCGGGACAGGGGCGACGGAGACCCAGTACTTC. It specifies CASSEFGTGATETQYF.